One and the same sample provided the 23 T cell receptor beta chains below, sequenced in a study of PD-L1 blockade in urothelial cancer. Time point given: peripheral blood 6 weeks after treatment start. Using immunoSEQ multiplex PCR, the repertoire was profiled, and TCRdb retains in-frame clones only, with some absent. The table shows some 120,000 clones, with roughly 86% occurring only once. This sample comprised PBMCs, obtained around atezolizumab (anti-PD-L1) treatment. These receptors all stem from a man aged 50-60 years with urothelial cancer.

This sequence joins TRBV6-1 and TRBJ2-1, with TRBD2 identical over 10 bases. CDR1 MNHNS and CDR2 SASEGT come from the germline V gene. Trimming cost V 2 bases and J 4 bases; bases outside gene matches: 5. The CDR3 totals 16 residues. The CDR3 sequence: CASSERLAGVYNEQFF. In DNA, the CDR3 is TGTGCCAGCAGTGAAAGGCTAGCGGGAGTTTACAATGAGCAGTTCTTC.

The J gene is TRBJ2-3, the V gene TRBV5-1; possibly TRBD2 for D (6 bases). V lost 4 bases and J lost 2, with 17 bases in between. The CDR3 is 16 residues long. Germline CDR1 is SGHRS and CDR2 is YFSETQ. The CDR3 coding sequence is TGCGCCAGCAGCCCCGGGACTCAAAGAATCACAGATACGCAGTATTTT. It specifies CASSPGTQRITDTQYF.

The chain has TRBV19 and TRBJ2-3; TRBD2 aligns across 12 bases. Germline CDR1 and CDR2: LNHDA and SQIVND (reference sequence). V dropped 1 base and J dropped 5; count of bases not matched to a gene: 4. This CDR3 contains 16 residues. CDR3 region: CASSIGLAGVQDTQYF. The CDR3 nucleotides read TGTGCCAGTAGTATAGGACTAGCGGGAGTGCAAGATACGCAGTATTTT.

This clone was recorded once. The CDR3 bases are TGTGCCAGCAGTGAGAGGCCTAGCGGGAGGGAATTTAGTACGCAGTATTTT. Translation: CASSERPSGREFSTQYF. The chain recombines TRBV6-1 with TRBJ2-3, with 12 positions matching TRBD2. This CDR3 comprises 17 residues. Germline values: CDR1 MNHNS, CDR2 SASEGT. The junction had 12 bases not matched to a gene; V was cut back by 3 bases and J by 8 bases.

The chain combines TRBV7-2 with TRBJ2-1; 7 bases align to TRBD2. J gave up 2 bases and V 0 bases, and 7 bases lay outside the gene matches. Germline lookup yields CDR1 SGHTA and CDR2 FQGNSA. The CDR3 is 17 residues long. Here the CDR3 DNA reads TGTGCCAGCAGCTTAGCTCGGACGGGAGGTCCCTACAATGAGCAGTTCTTC. Translation: CASSLARTGGPYNEQFF. Full variable domain (missing parts from reference TRBV7-2 and TRBJ2-1): GAGVSQSPSNKVTEKGKDVELRCDPISGHTALYWYRQSLGQGLEFLIYFQGNSAPDKSGLPSDRFSAERTGGSVSTLTIQRTQQEDSAVYLCASSLARTGGPYNEQFFGPGTRLTVL.

The chain recombines TRBV5-1 with TRBJ1-2, with D perhaps matching TRBD1 (5 bases). Germline V gives CDR1 SGHRS, CDR2 YFSETQ. The CDR3 is 13 amino acids. The V and J ends lost 4 bases and 4 bases respectively, with 11 bases between them. The CDR3 nucleotides read TGCGCCAGCAGCCCGATCGACAGCTATGGCTACACCTTC. This translates into CASSPIDSYGYTF.

J is TRBJ1-3 and V is TRBV14; tentative D call: TRBD1 (5 bases). The V end lost 6 bases, the J end lost 3 bases, and 15 bases lay between the germline ends. CDR1 is SGHDN, CDR2 FVKESK, per germline. The CDR3 contains 15 residues. The CDR3 coding sequence is TGTGCCAGCAGACTTTCGGGGGTCGGTGGAAACACCATATATTTT. Amino acid sequence: CASRLSGVGGNTIYF.

The V gene is TRBV7-8, the J gene TRBJ2-7, with TRBD1 matching 7 bases. CDR1 is SGHVS and CDR2 is FQNEAQ in the germline V gene. V dropped 5 bases and J dropped 2; count of bases not matched to a gene: 15. The CDR3 sequence is 17 residues long. The CDR3 sequence is CASSRSRGSEDPYEQYF. For the CDR3, the DNA is TGTGCCAGCAGCCGGAGCAGGGGGTCCGAGGACCCCTACGAGCAGTACTTC.

This chain uses TRBV5-4 with TRBJ2-5; D might be TRBD2 (6 bases). The CDR3 is made up of 13 amino acids. Trimming took 4 bases from V and 4 from J, leaving 11 bases between them. From germline, CDR1 is SGHNT and CDR2 YYREEE (reference sequence). The CDR3 reads CASSTTTRETQYF. CDR3 nucleotides: TGTGCCAGCAGCACTACGACTAGAGAGACCCAGTACTTC.

Here the CDR3 reads CAIKLAEGSSEQYF. In nucleotides, the CDR3 is TGTGCCATCAAGTTGGCGGAGGGATCTTCCGAGCAGTACTTC. The V gene is TRBV10-3, the J gene TRBJ2-7; tentatively, D is TRBD2 (6 bases). This CDR3 comprises 14 residues. With 7 bases removed from V and 6 bases from J, the gap between germline ends came to 19 bases. Germline lookup yields CDR1 ENHRY and CDR2 SYGVKD.

This chain uses TRBV7-3 with TRBJ2-5; 9 positions match TRBD2. Germline values: CDR1 SGHTA, CDR2 FQGTGA. This CDR3 is 15 amino acids long. The J segment lost 4 bases and the V segment lost 2 bases, leaving 5 bases of the junction unmatched. Here the CDR3 reads CASSLLAGIAETQYF. The CDR3, as DNA: TGTGCCAGCAGCTTACTAGCGGGAATCGCAGAGACCCAGTACTTC.

The rearrangement uses TRBV9 and TRBJ2-1, with TRBD2 as a possible D gene (6 bases). Germline-derived CDR1 and CDR2 are SGDLS and YYNGEE. This CDR3 is 12 amino acids long. Trimming left V 2 bases short and J 9 bases short, with 9 bases between. This CDR3 is CASSVGGSEQFF. The CDR3, as DNA: TGTGCCAGCAGCGTCGGGGGTTCTGAGCAGTTCTTC.

J is TRBJ1-1 and V is TRBV7-3, with D uncertain. The CDR3 length is 13 residues. Germline V lookup: CDR1 SGHTA, CDR2 FQGTGA. The V gene lost 2 bases and the J gene lost 1 base, with 5 bases spanning the gap. CDR3 sequence (DNA): TGTGCCAGCAGCTTACAGGAGAACACTGAAGCTTTCTTT. Translated: CASSLQENTEAFF.

This clone was detected only once. This sequence joins TRBV20-1 and TRBJ2-1, with D tentatively TRBD1 (5 bases). V was shortened by 4 bases and J by 7 bases, with 8 bases between the two germline ends. This CDR3 comprises 11 residues. Germline-derived CDR1 and CDR2 are DFQATT and SNEGSKA (reference sequence). This CDR3 is CSAKGQNEQFF. The CDR3, as DNA: TGCAGTGCTAAGGGGCAAAATGAGCAGTTCTTC.

J is TRBJ2-7 and V is TRBV20-1; D not resolved. The V end was cut by 6 bases, the J end by 4 bases, with 7 bases between. Per the germline V gene, CDR1 is DFQATT and CDR2 is SNEGSKA (reference sequence). The CDR3 loop spans 10 amino acids. The CDR3 is CSAQQYEQYF. In nucleotides, the CDR3 is TGCAGTGCACAACAATACGAGCAGTACTTC.

V usage is TRBV7-2 and J usage is TRBJ2-5; a possible D gene is TRBD1 (5 bases). Germline loops: CDR1 SGHTA, CDR2 FQGNSA. With 4 bases removed from V and 3 bases from J, the gap between germline ends came to 9 bases. The CDR3 has 13 amino acids. CDR3 sequence (DNA): TGTGCCAGCAGCTGGGGCGTTGAAGAGACCCAGTACTTC. Its translation is CASSWGVEETQYF.

The V gene is TRBV28, the J gene TRBJ2-2; 9 bases align to TRBD2. V shed 5 bases and J 7 bases; nucleotides not matched to a gene: 8. This CDR3 is 15 amino acids long. CDR1 and CDR2 (germline): MDHEN, SYDVKM. CDR3 sequence reads: CASSNSGSRNGELFF. The CDR3 region has the DNA TGTGCCAGCAGTAATAGCGGGAGTCGGAACGGGGAGCTGTTTTTT.

This chain links TRBV5-1 with TRBJ1-4; 7 bases are a match to TRBD1. The length of the CDR3 is 16 residues. V lost 4 bases to trimming and J lost 0 bases; unmatched junction nucleotides: 6. Germline V gene lookup returns CDR1 SGHRS and CDR2 YFSETQ. The CDR3 nucleotides are TGCGCCAGCAGCCTGGCTCAGGGGGCAACTAATGAAAAACTGTTTTTT. Protein sequence: CASSLAQGATNEKLFF.

The chain recombines TRBV28 with TRBJ2-1; TRBD1 aligns across 9 bases. Germline V gene sequence: CDR1 MDHEN, CDR2 SYDVKM. V lost 8 bases to trimming and J lost 7 bases; unmatched junction nucleotides: 9. The CDR3 runs 14 residues. The CDR3 sequence is CASAGTGRRNEQFF. CDR3 coding DNA: TGTGCCAGCGCCGGGACAGGGCGTCGGAATGAGCAGTTCTTC.

This clone was detected a few times. V usage is TRBV5-1 and J usage is TRBJ2-2; TRBD2 aligns across 7 bases. Germline values: CDR1 SGHRS, CDR2 YFSETQ. V shed 3 bases and J 7 bases; nucleotides not matched to a gene: 9. This CDR3 spans 15 amino acids. Here the CDR3 reads CASSSTLGGSGELFF. CDR3 DNA sequence: TGCGCCAGCAGCTCGACCCTCGGCGGGAGCGGGGAGCTGTTTTTT.

The rearrangement joins TRBV6-5 to TRBJ2-7, with 8 bases matching TRBD1. CDR1 and CDR2 (germline): MNHEY, SVGAGI. This CDR3 contains 14 residues. The trim removed 5 bases at V and 5 bases at J, leaving 8 bases unmatched. CDR3 amino acids: CASSPRTGSNEQYF. The CDR3 DNA sequence: TGTGCCAGCAGTCCCAGGACAGGGAGTAACGAGCAGTACTTC.

This clone was seen a single time. The chain uses TRBV2 and TRBJ2-5, with 10 bases that match TRBD2. CDR3 length: 14 residues. The V gene end was trimmed by 6 bases and the J gene end by 3 bases; junction bases not matched to a gene: 4. Germline V gene sequence: CDR1 SNHLY, CDR2 FYNNEI. CDR3 in amino acids: CASREREGKETQYF. The CDR3 DNA reads as TGTGCCAGCAGAGAGCGGGAGGGAAAAGAGACCCAGTACTTC.

This clone was detected once. The chain recombines TRBV13 with TRBJ2-5, with 12 bases fitting TRBD2. V lost 0 bases to trimming and J lost 5 bases; unmatched junction nucleotides: 7. The CDR3 length is 17 residues. Germline V gives CDR1 PRHDT, CDR2 FYEKMQ (reference sequence). The CDR3 sequence is CASSLGSGLAGGETQYF. The CDR3 bases are TGTGCCAGCAGCTTAGGATCCGGGCTAGCGGGAGGGGAGACCCAGTACTTC.